This entry is about one T cell receptor (beta chain). Its antigen is unidentified. The conserved phenylalanine or tryptophan is not found at the CDR3 terminus, so this likely reflects a read error. The input was approximately 500 ng total RNA; TCR beta cDNA was made from it with a constant-region primer. Each TCR beta library was derived from three nested multiplex PCR rounds that employed slightly modified ARM-PCR. Both of the initial two PCR rounds ran for approximately 10 cycles and employed TRBV1-TRBV30 forward primers alongside a C-beta reverse primer. TCRdb fed the multiplex PCR reads into MiXCR, producing one record per CDR3 protein. The sample carries 40,000 to 50,000 distinct CDR3 sequences, around three quarters recorded once. This specimen comes from a study of tumor-infiltrating lymphocytes in primary liver carcinoma. Points from the study as a whole: Top clones occupying all five tumor regions numbered only about 7-24%.

For each extraction, RNA and DNA were obtained together from approximately 20-30 mg of unsorted bulk tissue. Primary liver carcinoma, confirmed by histopathology, was surgically resected. Patients in the cohort were treatment-naive and living with chronic HBV infection. The CDR3 has 14 amino acids. Germline V gives CDR1 SGHDN, CDR2 FVKESK. The sequence came from a man aged 35 to 55 with primary liver carcinoma and hepatitis B virus infection. Sequenced input: liver tumor tissue from sampling region 3. The subset was: tumor region T3, left-lateral pole. This chain uses TRBV14 with TRBJ2-7, with a weak D call TRBD2 (5 bases). The DNA of the CDR3 is TGTACCAGCAGCCGGACTCCCGCAAACTACGAGCAGTACTAC. It yields the protein CTSSRTPANYEQYY.